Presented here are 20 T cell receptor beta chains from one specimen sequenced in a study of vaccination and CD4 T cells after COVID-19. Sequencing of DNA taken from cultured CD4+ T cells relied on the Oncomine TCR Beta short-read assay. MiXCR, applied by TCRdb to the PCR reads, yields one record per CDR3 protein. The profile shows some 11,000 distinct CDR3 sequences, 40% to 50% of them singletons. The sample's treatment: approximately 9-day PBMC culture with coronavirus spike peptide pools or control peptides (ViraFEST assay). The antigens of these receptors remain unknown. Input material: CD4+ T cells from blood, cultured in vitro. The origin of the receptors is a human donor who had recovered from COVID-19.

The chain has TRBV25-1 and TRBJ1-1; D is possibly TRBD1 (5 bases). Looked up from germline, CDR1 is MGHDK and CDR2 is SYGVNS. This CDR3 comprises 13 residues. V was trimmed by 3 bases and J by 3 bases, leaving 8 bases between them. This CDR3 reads CASSEPGYTEAFF. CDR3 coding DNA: TGTGCCAGCAGTGAGCCAGGGTACACTGAAGCTTTCTTT.

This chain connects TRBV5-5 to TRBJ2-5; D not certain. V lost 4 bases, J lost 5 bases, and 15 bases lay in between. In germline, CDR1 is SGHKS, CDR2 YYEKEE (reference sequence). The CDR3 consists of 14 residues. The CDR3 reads CASSRRVGGETQYF. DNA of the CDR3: TGTGCCAGCAGCCGCCGGGTGGGCGGCGAGACCCAGTACTTC.

CDR3: CASSTVGQGRAFF. In nucleotides, the CDR3 is TGCGCCAGCAGCACTGTGGGGCAGGGACGAGCTTTCTTT. This chain links TRBV5-1 with TRBJ1-1; D is perhaps TRBD1 (5 bases). Germline CDR1 is SGHRS and CDR2 is YFSETQ. V shed 4 bases and J shed 10 bases, with 17 bases lying between them. The CDR3 covers 13 residues.

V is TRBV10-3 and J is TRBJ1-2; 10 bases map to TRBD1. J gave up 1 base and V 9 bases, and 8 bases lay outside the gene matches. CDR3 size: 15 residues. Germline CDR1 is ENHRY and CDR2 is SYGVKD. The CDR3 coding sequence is TGTGCCATTCGACAGGGGGCCACTATTAACTATGGCTACACCTTC. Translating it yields CAIRQGATINYGYTF.

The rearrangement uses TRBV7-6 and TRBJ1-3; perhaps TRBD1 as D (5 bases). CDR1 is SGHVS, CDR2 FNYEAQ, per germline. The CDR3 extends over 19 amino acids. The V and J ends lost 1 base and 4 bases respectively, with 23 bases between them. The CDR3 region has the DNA TGTGCCAGCAGCTTAGTATCGAGGACACCAGCTCTGGGGGGAAACACCATATATTTT. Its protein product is CASSLVSRTPALGGNTIYF.

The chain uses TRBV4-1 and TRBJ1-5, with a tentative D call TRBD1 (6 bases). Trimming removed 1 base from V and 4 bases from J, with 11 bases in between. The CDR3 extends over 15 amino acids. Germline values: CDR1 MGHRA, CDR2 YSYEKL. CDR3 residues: CASSQVQGPNQPQHF. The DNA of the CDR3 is TGCGCCAGCAGCCAAGTTCAGGGGCCTAATCAGCCCCAGCATTTT.

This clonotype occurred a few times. The CDR3 DNA follows: TGTGCCAGCAGTTTCACAAAACAGGGGGCCATTCCCGTTAGAATCTACGAGCAGTACTTC. This sequence encodes CASSFTKQGAIPVRIYEQYF. This chain uses TRBV27 with TRBJ2-7; 9 positions agree with TRBD1. The CDR3 has 20 residues. Trimming at V came to 3 bases and at J to 3 bases, leaving 21 bases not matched to a gene. Germline CDR1 MNHEY, CDR2 SMNVEV (reference sequence).

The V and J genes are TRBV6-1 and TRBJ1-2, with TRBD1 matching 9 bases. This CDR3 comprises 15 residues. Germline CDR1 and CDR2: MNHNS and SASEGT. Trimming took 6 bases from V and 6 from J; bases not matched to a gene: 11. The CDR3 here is CASRLSLDRGHGYTF. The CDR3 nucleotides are TGTGCCAGCAGACTAAGCCTGGACAGGGGCCATGGCTACACCTTC.

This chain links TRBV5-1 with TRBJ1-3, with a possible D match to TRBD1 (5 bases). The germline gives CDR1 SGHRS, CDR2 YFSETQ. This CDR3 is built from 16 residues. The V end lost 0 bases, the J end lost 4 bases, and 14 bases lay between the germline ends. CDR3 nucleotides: TGCGCCAGCAGCTTGGCCGGGGGACGGCTCGGAAACACCATATATTTT. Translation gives CASSLAGGRLGNTIYF.

The CDR3 DNA sequence: TGCGCCAGCCTCGGACAGGGGGTCCCAGATACGCAGTATTTT. Its protein is CASLGQGVPDTQYF. This chain joins TRBV10-2 and TRBJ2-3; TRBD1 agrees at 10 bases. Germline-derived CDR1 and CDR2 are WSHSY and SAAADI. Trimming cost V 8 bases and J 4 bases; bases outside gene matches: 6. The CDR3 sequence is 14 residues long.

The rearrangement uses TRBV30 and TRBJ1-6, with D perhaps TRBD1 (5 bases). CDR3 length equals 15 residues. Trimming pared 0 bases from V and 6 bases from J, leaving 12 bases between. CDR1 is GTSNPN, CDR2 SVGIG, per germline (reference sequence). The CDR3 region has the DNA TGTGCCTGGAGTGTGAACGCGGGGGGTAATTCACCCCTCCACTTT. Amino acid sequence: CAWSVNAGGNSPLHF. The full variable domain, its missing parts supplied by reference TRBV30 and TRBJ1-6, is SQTIHQWPATLVQPVGSPLSLECTVEGTSNPNLYWYRQAAGRGLQLLFYSVGIGQISSEVPQNLSASRPQDRQFILSSKKLLLSDSGFYLCAWSVNAGGNSPLHFGNGTRLTVT.

The DNA of the CDR3 is TGTGCCGGAAATGCCACCCCAGATACGCAGTATTTT. It encodes CAGNATPDTQYF. The chain couples TRBV2 to TRBJ2-3, with D hard to call. The CDR3 length is 12 residues. Trimming took off 11 bases at V and 4 bases at J, with 13 bases between the two ends. The germline gives CDR1 SNHLY, CDR2 FYNNEI.

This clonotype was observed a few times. CDR3 sequence reads: CASSVRQGRPGELFF. The CDR3 coding sequence is TGTGCCAGCAGCGTGCGACAGGGGCGCCCCGGGGAGCTGTTTTTT. This sequence joins TRBV7-8 and TRBJ2-2; 8 bases align to TRBD1. The CDR3 runs 15 residues. Per the germline V gene, CDR1 is SGHVS and CDR2 is FQNEAQ. V gave up 5 bases and J gave up 6 bases; unmatched junction bases: 8.

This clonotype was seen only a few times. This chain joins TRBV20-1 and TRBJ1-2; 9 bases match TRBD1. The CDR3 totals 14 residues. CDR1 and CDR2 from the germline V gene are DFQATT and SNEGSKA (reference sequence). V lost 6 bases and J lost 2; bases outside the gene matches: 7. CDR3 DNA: TGCAGTGCCGACAGGGGGATTACCAACTATGGCTACACCTTC. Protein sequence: CSADRGITNYGYTF.

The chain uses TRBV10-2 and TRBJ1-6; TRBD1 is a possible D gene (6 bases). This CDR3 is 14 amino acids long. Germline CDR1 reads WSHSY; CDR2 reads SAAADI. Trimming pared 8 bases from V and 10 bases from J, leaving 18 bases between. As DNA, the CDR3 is TGCGCCAGCGGGAGACAGGAAAGTAACTCACCCCTCCACTTT. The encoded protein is CASGRQESNSPLHF.

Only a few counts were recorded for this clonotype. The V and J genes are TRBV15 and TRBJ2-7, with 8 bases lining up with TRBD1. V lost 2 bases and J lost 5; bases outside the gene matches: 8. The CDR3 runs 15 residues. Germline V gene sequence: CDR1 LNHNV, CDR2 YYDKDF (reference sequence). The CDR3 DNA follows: TGTGCCACCAGCAGATACGGACAGGGAGTGGACGAGCAGTACTTC. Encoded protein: CATSRYGQGVDEQYF.

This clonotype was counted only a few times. The CDR3 sequence is CASSEAAGTLLETQYF. CDR3 coding DNA: TGTGCCAGCAGTGAAGCGGCCGGGACGTTGTTGGAGACCCAGTACTTC. This chain uses TRBV6-1 with TRBJ2-5; D might be TRBD1 or TRBD2, each matching 5 bases. The CDR3 has 16 residues. Trimming pared 0 bases from V and 5 bases from J, leaving 16 bases between. Germline V gives CDR1 MNHNS, CDR2 SASEGT.

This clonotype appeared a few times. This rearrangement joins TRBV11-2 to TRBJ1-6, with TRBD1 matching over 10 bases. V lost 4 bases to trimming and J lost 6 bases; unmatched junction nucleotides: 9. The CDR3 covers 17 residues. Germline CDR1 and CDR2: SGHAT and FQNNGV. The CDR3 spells CASSSLTRTGGNSPLHF. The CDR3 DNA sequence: TGTGCCAGCAGCTCCTTGACTAGGACAGGGGGTAATTCACCCCTCCACTTT. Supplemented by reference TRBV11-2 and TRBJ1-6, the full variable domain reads EAGVAQSPRYKIIEKRQSVAFWCNPISGHATLYWYQQILGQGPKLLIQFQNNGVVDDSQLPKDRFSAERLKGVDSTLKIQPAKLEDSAVYLCASSSLTRTGGNSPLHFGNGTRLTVT.

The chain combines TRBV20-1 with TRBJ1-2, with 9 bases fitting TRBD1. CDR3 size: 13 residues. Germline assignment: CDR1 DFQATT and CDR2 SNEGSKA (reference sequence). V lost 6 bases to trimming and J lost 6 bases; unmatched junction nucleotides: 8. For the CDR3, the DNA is TGCAGTGCCCAACGGACAGGGGTCCATGGCTACACCTTC. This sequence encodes CSAQRTGVHGYTF.

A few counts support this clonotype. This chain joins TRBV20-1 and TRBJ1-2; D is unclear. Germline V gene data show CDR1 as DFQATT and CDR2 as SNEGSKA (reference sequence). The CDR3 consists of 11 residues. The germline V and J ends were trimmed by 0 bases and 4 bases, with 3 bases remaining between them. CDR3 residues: CSARDGYGYTF. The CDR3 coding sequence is TGCAGTGCTAGAGACGGCTATGGCTACACCTTC.